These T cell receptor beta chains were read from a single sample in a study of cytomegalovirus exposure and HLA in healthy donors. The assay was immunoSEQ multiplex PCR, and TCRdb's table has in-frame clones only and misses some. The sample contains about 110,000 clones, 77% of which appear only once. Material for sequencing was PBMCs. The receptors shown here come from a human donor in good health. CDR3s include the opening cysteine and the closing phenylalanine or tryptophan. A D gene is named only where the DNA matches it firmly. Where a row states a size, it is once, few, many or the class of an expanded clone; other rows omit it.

cdr3_nt: TGTGCCAGCAGTTTACTAGCGGGAGTTTTGGGTAATGAGCAGTTCTTC; cdr3_aa: CASSLLAGVLGNEQFF; v_call: TRBV7-2; d_call: TRBD2; clone_size: once; j_call: TRBJ2-1
cdr3_nt: TGTGCCAGCAGCGGGACTAGCGGGACCCCCTACAATGAGCAGTTCTTC; cdr3_aa: CASSGTSGTPYNEQFF; v_call: TRBV2; d_call: TRBD2; clone_size: -; j_call: TRBJ2-1
cdr3_nt: TGTGCCAGCAGTGAATGGGGCTTCCTCACAGATACGCAGTATTTT; cdr3_aa: CASSEWGFLTDTQYF; v_call: TRBV25-1; d_call: -; clone_size: -; j_call: TRBJ2-3
cdr3_nt: TGTGCCAGCAGCTTGACCCTCAGACTAGCGGGGAACAATGAGCAGTTCTTC; cdr3_aa: CASSLTLRLAGNNEQFF; v_call: TRBV7-2; d_call: TRBD2; clone_size: few; j_call: TRBJ2-1
cdr3_nt: TGTGCCAGCAGCTCCATCCGGGTATCCGGGGAGCTGTTTTTT; cdr3_aa: CASSSIRVSGELFF; v_call: TRBV7-6; d_call: -; clone_size: -; j_call: TRBJ2-2
cdr3_nt: TGTGCCAGCTCACCTATAAGGACAGGCACTGAAGCTTTCTTT; cdr3_aa: CASSPIRTGTEAFF; v_call: TRBV18; d_call: TRBD1; clone_size: once; j_call: TRBJ1-1
cdr3_nt: TGTGCCAGCAGTGTATCTAGCGGGAGGGCCCTCTACAATGAGCAGTTCTTC; cdr3_aa: CASSVSSGRALYNEQFF; v_call: TRBV27; d_call: TRBD2; clone_size: -; j_call: TRBJ2-1
cdr3_nt: TGTGCCAGCAGCCGGGAGGGCCCCACAGATACGCAGTATTTT; cdr3_aa: CASSREGPTDTQYF; v_call: TRBV6-5; d_call: TRBD2; clone_size: -; j_call: TRBJ2-3
cdr3_nt: TGTGCCAGCTCACCTCGGACAGGGGGTTATAGCAATCAGCCCCAGCATTTT; cdr3_aa: CASSPRTGGYSNQPQHF; v_call: TRBV18; d_call: TRBD1; clone_size: once; j_call: TRBJ1-5
cdr3_nt: TGTGCCAGCAGCTTGGTGGCTAGCGGCTCCTACGAGCAGTACTTC; cdr3_aa: CASSLVASGSYEQYF; v_call: TRBV5-5; d_call: TRBD2; clone_size: -; j_call: TRBJ2-7
cdr3_nt: TGTGCCAGCAGTATCCGACAGGGGACCGATCAGCCCCAGCATTTT; cdr3_aa: CASSIRQGTDQPQHF; v_call: TRBV27; d_call: TRBD1; clone_size: -; j_call: TRBJ1-5
cdr3_nt: TGTGCCAGCAGCACCCAGGGGGGCGGGGCTTCACCCCTCCACTTT; cdr3_aa: CASSTQGGGASPLHF; v_call: TRBV7-3; d_call: TRBD1; clone_size: few; j_call: TRBJ1-6
cdr3_nt: TGTGCCAGCAGTGAAGGGACTAGCTTTCAAGGAGATACGCAGTATTTT; cdr3_aa: CASSEGTSFQGDTQYF; v_call: TRBV6-1; d_call: TRBD2; clone_size: few; j_call: TRBJ2-3
cdr3_nt: TGTGCCAGCAGCTTAACAGTCGGGGCCCAGTACTTC; cdr3_aa: CASSLTVGAQYF; v_call: TRBV5-4; d_call: -; clone_size: -; j_call: TRBJ2-5
cdr3_nt: TGTGCCAGCAATAGCCTTACAGGGAGGGTCGACGAGCAGTACTTC; cdr3_aa: CASNSLTGRVDEQYF; v_call: TRBV27; d_call: -; clone_size: -; j_call: TRBJ2-7
cdr3_nt: TGTGCCAGCAGCTTACCCCGCCAAGAGACCCAGTACTTC; cdr3_aa: CASSLPRQETQYF; v_call: TRBV7-6; d_call: -; clone_size: once; j_call: TRBJ2-5
cdr3_nt: TGTGCCAGTAGTATAGGAGGAACAGGAAAAGATACGCAGTATTTT; cdr3_aa: CASSIGGTGKDTQYF; v_call: TRBV19; d_call: -; clone_size: -; j_call: TRBJ2-3
cdr3_nt: TGCGCCAGCAGCCAAGAGCAGGGGCGGTATGAAAAACTGTTTTTT; cdr3_aa: CASSQEQGRYEKLFF; v_call: TRBV4-1; d_call: -; clone_size: -; j_call: TRBJ1-4
cdr3_nt: TGCGCCAGCAGCCAACAACCAGGGTTGGGGTATGGCTACACCTTC; cdr3_aa: CASSQQPGLGYGYTF; v_call: TRBV4-1; d_call: -; clone_size: -; j_call: TRBJ1-2
cdr3_nt: TGCAGCGTAGGACAGGGGCTTGAAGCTTTCTTT; cdr3_aa: CSVGQGLEAFF; v_call: TRBV29-1; d_call: TRBD1; clone_size: few; j_call: TRBJ1-1
cdr3_nt: TGTGCCAGCAGCTTAGTAGCGCCAGTAAGAAGCACAGATACGCAGTATTTT; cdr3_aa: CASSLVAPVRSTDTQYF; v_call: TRBV11-3; d_call: -; clone_size: -; j_call: TRBJ2-3
cdr3_nt: TGTGCCAGCAGCCCCGGAAGGGGCTATGACACTGAAGCTTTCTTT; cdr3_aa: CASSPGRGYDTEAFF; v_call: TRBV11-3; d_call: -; clone_size: -; j_call: TRBJ1-1
cdr3_nt: TGCACCAGCAGCCACGGGACAGTCGAAGAGACCCAGTACTTC; cdr3_aa: CTSSHGTVEETQYF; v_call: TRBV1; d_call: -; clone_size: -; j_call: TRBJ2-5
cdr3_nt: TGTGCCAGCAGCTTAACACGTACAGGGTCCGACACCGGGGAGCTGTTTTTT; cdr3_aa: CASSLTRTGSDTGELFF; v_call: TRBV7-3; d_call: -; clone_size: -; j_call: TRBJ2-2
cdr3_nt: TGCGCCAGCAGCCCACCAGGGGGCGCGAGCTCCTACAATGAGCAGTTCTTC; cdr3_aa: CASSPPGGASSYNEQFF; v_call: TRBV4-1; d_call: TRBD1; clone_size: -; j_call: TRBJ2-1
cdr3_nt: TGTGCCAGCAGCCGGAGCAGGGAGGGGAACACTGAAGCTTTCTTT; cdr3_aa: CASSRSREGNTEAFF; v_call: TRBV28; d_call: -; clone_size: -; j_call: TRBJ1-1
cdr3_nt: TGTGCCAGCAGCGCCCGTGGACAGAACACTGAAGCTTTCTTT; cdr3_aa: CASSARGQNTEAFF; v_call: TRBV9; d_call: -; clone_size: few; j_call: TRBJ1-1
cdr3_nt: TGTGCCAGTAATCAGATCCGGGGGAGCAATCAGCCCCAGCATTTT; cdr3_aa: CASNQIRGSNQPQHF; v_call: TRBV19; d_call: -; clone_size: -; j_call: TRBJ1-5
cdr3_nt: TGTGCCAGCAGTGACAGGGGGATCGGGGAGCTGTTTTTT; cdr3_aa: CASSDRGIGELFF; v_call: TRBV6-1; d_call: TRBD1; clone_size: -; j_call: TRBJ2-2
cdr3_nt: TGTGCCAGCAGTCCTACCGGGACAAGTAGAGACCGGCAGTTCTTC; cdr3_aa: CASSPTGTSRDRQFF; v_call: TRBV6-5; d_call: -; clone_size: -; j_call: TRBJ2-1
cdr3_nt: TGTGCCAGCATGCGGCTAGCGGGAGGTGGGGGGAATGAGCAGTTCTTC; cdr3_aa: CASMRLAGGGGNEQFF; v_call: TRBV2; d_call: TRBD2; clone_size: -; j_call: TRBJ2-1
cdr3_nt: TGTGCCAGCAGTTCACTCCGGGGGGGACTGTTAATCCACGAGCAGTACTTC; cdr3_aa: CASSSLRGGLLIHEQYF; v_call: TRBV28; d_call: TRBD2; clone_size: -; j_call: TRBJ2-7
cdr3_nt: TGCGCCAGCAGCCAAGATGGGCAGGGTAGGAACTCACCCCTCCACTTT; cdr3_aa: CASSQDGQGRNSPLHF; v_call: TRBV4-1; d_call: -; clone_size: -; j_call: TRBJ1-6
cdr3_nt: TGTGCCAGCAGTCTGACGAGGGCAGGGAGGAGCAATCAGCCCCAGCATTTT; cdr3_aa: CASSLTRAGRSNQPQHF; v_call: TRBV28; d_call: -; clone_size: once; j_call: TRBJ1-5
cdr3_nt: TGTGCCAGCAGTTCCGGGACTAGCGGGAGGGCAGATACGCAGTATTTT; cdr3_aa: CASSSGTSGRADTQYF; v_call: TRBV27; d_call: TRBD2; clone_size: few; j_call: TRBJ2-3
cdr3_nt: TGTGCCAGCAGCCAAGATGGGGCAGACGGAAACACCATATATTTT; cdr3_aa: CASSQDGADGNTIYF; v_call: TRBV4-2; d_call: -; clone_size: -; j_call: TRBJ1-3
cdr3_nt: TGTGCCTGGGTAGAGGATAATTCACCCCTCCACTTT; cdr3_aa: CAWVEDNSPLHF; v_call: TRBV30; d_call: -; clone_size: few; j_call: TRBJ1-6
cdr3_nt: TGTGCCAGCAGCCTCCAGGGGGGATCTCCACCCCTCCACTTT; cdr3_aa: CASSLQGGSPPLHF; v_call: TRBV11-2; d_call: TRBD1; clone_size: -; j_call: TRBJ1-6
cdr3_nt: TGTGCCAGCAGCTCCGGCGCGAGCAGGGCGTTCCACGAGCAGTACTTC; cdr3_aa: CASSSGASRAFHEQYF; v_call: TRBV7-2; d_call: -; clone_size: -; j_call: TRBJ2-7
cdr3_nt: TGTGCCAGCAGCAGAAGAACAGGGGAGGGCTACACCTTC; cdr3_aa: CASSRRTGEGYTF; v_call: TRBV5-6; d_call: TRBD1; clone_size: once; j_call: TRBJ1-2
cdr3_nt: TGTGCCAGCAGCCCTCGGTCGGATACGCAGTATTTT; cdr3_aa: CASSPRSDTQYF; v_call: TRBV11-1; d_call: -; clone_size: -; j_call: TRBJ2-3
cdr3_nt: TGTGCCAGCCTTGAGTGGGGAGTGGGCACAGATACGCAGTATTTT; cdr3_aa: CASLEWGVGTDTQYF; v_call: TRBV2; d_call: -; clone_size: -; j_call: TRBJ2-3
cdr3_nt: TGTGCCAGTAGTATAATTGGCTCCTCGAACACTGAAGCTTTCTTT; cdr3_aa: CASSIIGSSNTEAFF; v_call: TRBV19; d_call: -; clone_size: -; j_call: TRBJ1-1
cdr3_nt: TGTGCCAGTAGTACAGACAGACTCACCGGCGGCTACACCTTC; cdr3_aa: CASSTDRLTGGYTF; v_call: TRBV19; d_call: -; clone_size: -; j_call: TRBJ1-2
cdr3_nt: TGTGCCAGCAGTTACTCGTATGCGGCGAACACTGAAGCTTTCTTT; cdr3_aa: CASSYSYAANTEAFF; v_call: TRBV6-5; d_call: -; clone_size: once; j_call: TRBJ1-1
cdr3_nt: TGCGCCAGCAGCTTTACCGGGACAGGGGGTGAAAAACTGTTTTTT; cdr3_aa: CASSFTGTGGEKLFF; v_call: TRBV5-1; d_call: TRBD1; clone_size: -; j_call: TRBJ1-4
cdr3_nt: TGTGCCAGCAGCCGGACAGGGGGAAAAGAGACCCAGTACTTC; cdr3_aa: CASSRTGGKETQYF; v_call: TRBV7-2; d_call: TRBD1; clone_size: -; j_call: TRBJ2-5
cdr3_nt: TGTGCCAGCAGTTCTCGACTAGCGGGAGGATACAATGAGCAGTTCTTC; cdr3_aa: CASSSRLAGGYNEQFF; v_call: TRBV6-6; d_call: TRBD2; clone_size: -; j_call: TRBJ2-1
cdr3_nt: TGTGCCAGCAGCCCATCAATTAACTATGGCTACACCTTC; cdr3_aa: CASSPSINYGYTF; v_call: TRBV7-2; d_call: -; clone_size: -; j_call: TRBJ1-2
cdr3_nt: TGTGCCAGCATGGAGACTAGCGGATACAATGAGCAGTTCTTC; cdr3_aa: CASMETSGYNEQFF; v_call: TRBV2; d_call: TRBD2; clone_size: -; j_call: TRBJ2-1
cdr3_nt: TGTGCCAGCAGTTTCCGGGGACAGGGGGCGTCTGGCTACACCTTC; cdr3_aa: CASSFRGQGASGYTF; v_call: TRBV27; d_call: TRBD1; clone_size: -; j_call: TRBJ1-2
cdr3_nt: TGCGCCAGCAGTGACACAGGTTTATCTCCCTCCTACGAGCAGTACTTC; cdr3_aa: CASSDTGLSPSYEQYF; v_call: TRBV10-2; d_call: -; clone_size: -; j_call: TRBJ2-7
cdr3_nt: TGCGCCAGCAGCCAAGATGGTAGCGGGAGTGACGAGCAGTACTTC; cdr3_aa: CASSQDGSGSDEQYF; v_call: TRBV4-1; d_call: TRBD2; clone_size: -; j_call: TRBJ2-7
cdr3_nt: TGTGCCAGTAGTCCGACGGACTCTCTTGAAAAACTGTTTTTT; cdr3_aa: CASSPTDSLEKLFF; v_call: TRBV19; d_call: -; clone_size: -; j_call: TRBJ1-4